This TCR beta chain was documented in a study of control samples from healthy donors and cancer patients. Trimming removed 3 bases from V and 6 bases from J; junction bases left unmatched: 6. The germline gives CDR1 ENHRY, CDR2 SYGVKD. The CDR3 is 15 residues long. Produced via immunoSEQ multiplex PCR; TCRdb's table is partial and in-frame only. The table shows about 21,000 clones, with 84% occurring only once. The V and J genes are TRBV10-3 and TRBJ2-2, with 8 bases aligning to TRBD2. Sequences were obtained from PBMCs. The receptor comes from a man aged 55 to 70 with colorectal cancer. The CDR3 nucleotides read TGTGCCATCAGTGACCCCGGGGGGGCGGCCGGGGAGCTGTTTTTT. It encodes CAISDPGGAAGELFF.